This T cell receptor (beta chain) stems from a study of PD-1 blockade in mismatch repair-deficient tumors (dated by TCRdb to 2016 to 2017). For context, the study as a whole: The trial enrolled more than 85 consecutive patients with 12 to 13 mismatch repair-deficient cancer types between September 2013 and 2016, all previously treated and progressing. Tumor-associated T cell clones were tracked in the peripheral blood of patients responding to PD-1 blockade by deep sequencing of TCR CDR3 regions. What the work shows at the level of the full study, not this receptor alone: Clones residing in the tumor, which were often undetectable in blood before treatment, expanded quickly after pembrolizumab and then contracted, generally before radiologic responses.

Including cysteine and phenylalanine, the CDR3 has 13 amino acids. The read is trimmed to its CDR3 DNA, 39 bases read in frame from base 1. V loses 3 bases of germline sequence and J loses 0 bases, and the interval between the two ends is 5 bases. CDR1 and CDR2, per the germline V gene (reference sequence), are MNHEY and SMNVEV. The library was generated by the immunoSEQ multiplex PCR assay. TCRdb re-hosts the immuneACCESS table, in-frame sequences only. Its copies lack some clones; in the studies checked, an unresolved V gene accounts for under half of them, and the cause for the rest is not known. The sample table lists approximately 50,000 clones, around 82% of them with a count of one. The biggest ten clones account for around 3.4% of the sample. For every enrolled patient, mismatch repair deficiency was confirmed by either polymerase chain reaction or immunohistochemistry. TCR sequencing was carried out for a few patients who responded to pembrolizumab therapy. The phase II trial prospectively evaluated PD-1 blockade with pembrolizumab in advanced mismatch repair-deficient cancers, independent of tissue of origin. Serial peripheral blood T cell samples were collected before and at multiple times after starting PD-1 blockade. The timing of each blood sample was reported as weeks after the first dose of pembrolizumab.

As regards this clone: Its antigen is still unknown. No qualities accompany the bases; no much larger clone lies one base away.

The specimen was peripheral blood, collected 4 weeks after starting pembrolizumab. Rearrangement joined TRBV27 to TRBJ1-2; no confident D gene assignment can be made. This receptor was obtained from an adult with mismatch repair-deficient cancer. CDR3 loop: CASSFGSNYGYTF. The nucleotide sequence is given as TGTGCCAGCAGTTTCGGTTCTAACTATGGCTACACCTTC.